The clone carrying this TCR beta chain has just a few counts. Staining for CD45RO/CCR7/CD25/CD127/CD95/CD27 allowed sorting of CD4+ naive, central memory, regulatory and stem cell-like memory cells. This entry comes from a study of beta chain features in type 1 diabetes. The CDR3 covers 15 residues. Germline loops: CDR1 LNHDA, CDR2 SQIVND (reference sequence). Trimming cost V 4 bases and J 0 bases, with 10 bases left between them. Expressed TCRB transcripts got sequenced, as all isolated RNA was reverse transcribed. Reads for stem cell-like memory T cell samples averaged approximately 1 million. The repertoire was sequenced with immunoSEQ multiplex PCR; TCRdb's copy has only in-frame clones and lacks some. The data show 35,000 to 50,000 clones, with roughly 50% seen just once and roughly 0.27% held by the top ten.

Sample: stem cell memory CD4+ T cells from blood. The rearrangement links TRBV19 to TRBJ2-1; possibly TRBD1 for D (6 bases). The clonotype originates from a woman under 40 in good health. This CDR3 is CASSTRGSSYNEQFF. CDR3 coding DNA: TGTGCCAGTAGTACCAGGGGAAGCTCCTACAATGAGCAGTTCTTC.